The 28 T cell receptor beta chains presented below share a single source sample, sequenced in a study of blood T cells in healthy people across ages. Using a J-beta primer mix together with a sample-barcoded 5' primer, a second PCR was run for about 6 to 11 cycles. TCRdb re-called the 5' RACE reads through MiXCR, storing one row per CDR3 protein. The sample holds approximately 670,000 distinct CDR3 sequences, around 41% seen once. The sequencing sample was made of blood. All receptors come from a man aged 80 or over in good health.

This clonotype was detected a few times. CDR3 in DNA: TGTGCCAGCAGACCGACTAGGTTCGTAAGTGAGCAGTACTTC. It codes for CASRPTRFVSEQYF. The chain joins TRBV6-2 or TRBV6-3 to TRBJ2-5, with D perhaps matching TRBD2 (6 bases). V shed 6 bases and J shed 11 bases, with 22 bases lying between them. The CDR3 loop spans 14 amino acids. Per germline, CDR1 MNHEY and CDR2 SVGEGT.

This sequence joins TRBV7-2 and TRBJ2-6, with D perhaps assigned TRBD1 or TRBD2 (5 bases each). This CDR3 is built from 16 residues. Germline CDR1 is SGHTA and CDR2 is FQGNSA. V lost 5 bases, J lost 4 bases, and 15 bases lay in between. DNA for the CDR3: TGTACCAGCAGCAAGCTCGGGGCAGCCGGGGCCAACGTCCTGACTTTC. Translation: CTSSKLGAAGANVLTF.

This clonotype was observed a few times. The V and J genes are TRBV4-1 and TRBJ2-3, with a possible D match to TRBD2 (5 bases). Per the germline V gene, CDR1 is MGHRA and CDR2 is YSYEKL. CDR3 size: 16 residues. The V gene lost 0 bases and the J gene lost 5 bases, with 15 bases spanning the gap. CDR3 bases: TGCGCCAGCAGCCAAGATGAACCTAGCATAGGAGATACGCAGTATTTT. The encoded protein is CASSQDEPSIGDTQYF.

This rearrangement joins TRBV7-2 to TRBJ2-7, with 11 bases identical to TRBD1. The CDR3 is made up of 15 amino acids. Germline V lookup: CDR1 SGHTA, CDR2 FQGNSA. After removal of 3 bases from V and 5 bases from J, the junction contained 6 bases not matched to a gene. The CDR3 here is CASSLWDRGADEQYF. In DNA form, the CDR3 reads TGTGCCAGCAGCTTGTGGGACAGGGGGGCGGACGAGCAGTACTTC.

The table lists this clonotype with a few counts. The rearrangement joins TRBV20-1 to TRBJ2-7, with a tentative D call TRBD1 (6 bases). This CDR3 has 17 amino acids. Germline-derived CDR1 and CDR2 are DFQATT and SNEGSKA (reference sequence). V was trimmed by 4 bases and J by 4 bases, leaving 26 bases between them. CDR3 region: CSAIGRSSWGQGYEQYF. CDR3 sequence (DNA): TGCAGTGCTATAGGTCGTTCTAGCTGGGGCCAGGGGTACGAGCAGTACTTC.

The rearrangement links TRBV30 to TRBJ2-7; D tentatively fits TRBD1 or TRBD2 (5 bases each). CDR3 length equals 15 residues. CDR1 is GTSNPN and CDR2 is SVGIG in the germline V gene (reference sequence). V shed 4 bases and J shed 3 bases, with 19 bases lying between them. The CDR3: CAWKRDWGESYEQYF. CDR3 DNA sequence: TGTGCCTGGAAGAGGGATTGGGGCGAGAGCTACGAGCAGTACTTC.

This clonotype was seen a few times. This chain joins TRBV6-2 or TRBV6-3 and TRBJ2-7; TRBD1 matches at 10 bases. V lost 6 bases, J lost 7 bases, and 15 bases stayed unmatched. Germline-derived CDR1 and CDR2 are MNHEY and SVGEGT. The CDR3 consists of 16 residues. In DNA, the CDR3 is TGTGCCAGCAGCCTGGGACAGGGGAAGTTACCTCGAGAGCAGTACTTC. Translation gives CASSLGQGKLPREQYF.

Regarding this clonotype: Compared with germline, one end of the junction differs, possibly owing to a read error. The V and J genes are TRBV9 and TRBJ2-5, with D maybe TRBD1 (5 bases). The J call may not be correct, given that the DNA end is closer to TRBJ2-7. The CDR3 runs 14 residues. Germline V gene data show CDR1 as SGDLS and CDR2 as YYNGEE. The CDR3 spells CACSVGVGTYEQYF. CDR3 bases: TGTGCCTGCAGCGTAGGGGTCGGAACCTACGAGCAGTACTTC.

The sample holds a few counts of this clonotype. This chain joins TRBV9 and TRBJ2-2, with 7 nucleotides matching TRBD1. CDR3 length equals 17 residues. Germline trimming cut 2 bases from V and 2 bases from J; bases unmatched to any gene: 9. Germline V gene data show CDR1 as SGDLS and CDR2 as YYNGEE. CDR3 loop: CASSVHPGTENTGELFF. The CDR3 region has the DNA TGTGCCAGCAGCGTCCACCCCGGGACAGAAAACACCGGGGAGCTGTTTTTT. Full variable domain (remainder filled in from reference TRBV9 and TRBJ2-2): DSGVTQTPKHLITATGQRVTLRCSPRSGDLSVYWYQQSLDQGLQFLIQYYNGEERAKGNILERFSAQQFPDLHSELNLSSLELGDSALYFCASSVHPGTENTGELFFGEGSRLTVL.

The chain couples TRBV5-4 to TRBJ2-1, with 8 positions matching TRBD2. Germline-derived CDR1 and CDR2 are SGHNT and YYREEE (reference sequence). CDR3 size: 15 residues. With 0 bases clipped from V and 4 bases from J, the junction kept 3 bases outside the gene matches. The CDR3 reads CASSLESGGYNEQFF. As DNA, the CDR3 is TGTGCCAGCAGCTTGGAGTCGGGGGGGTACAATGAGCAGTTCTTC.

The genes are TRBV20-1 and TRBJ2-5, with 11 bases identical to TRBD2. Looked up from germline, CDR1 is DFQATT and CDR2 is SNEGSKA (reference sequence). The CDR3 has 15 amino acids. V was clipped by 0 bases and J by 11 bases; unmatched bases: 11. DNA for the CDR3: TGCAGTGCTAGAGAGGGTAGCGGGGGGGCGAATGAGCAGTACTTC. It is translated as CSAREGSGGANEQYF.

This rearrangement joins TRBV9 to TRBJ2-3, with D unresolved. CDR3 size: 14 residues. The germline V and J ends were trimmed by 3 bases and 2 bases, with 10 bases remaining between them. CDR1 and CDR2 (germline): SGDLS, YYNGEE. The CDR3 bases are TGTGCCAGCAGCGACCGACAAACCACAGATACGCAGTATTTT. Its protein product is CASSDRQTTDTQYF.

This clonotype was found a few times. V usage is TRBV29-1 and J usage is TRBJ1-1; a weak D match, TRBD1 (5 bases). The CDR3 is 16 residues long. Per the germline V gene, CDR1 is SQVTM and CDR2 is ANQGSEA. Trimming cost V 6 bases and J 0 bases, with 20 bases left between them. The CDR3 spells CSVRTQGEVMNTEAFF. DNA for the CDR3: TGCAGCGTCCGGACACAAGGGGAGGTAATGAACACTGAAGCTTTCTTT.

The V and J genes are TRBV2 and TRBJ1-2; D might be TRBD1 (6 bases). Trimming removed 5 bases from V and 0 bases from J, with 10 bases in between. Looked up from germline, CDR1 is SNHLY and CDR2 is FYNNEI. CDR3 size: 14 residues. The CDR3 protein is CASSYRVPNYGYTF. DNA of the CDR3: TGTGCCAGCAGTTACAGGGTCCCTAACTATGGCTACACCTTC.

The chain uses TRBV7-2 and TRBJ2-5; 9 bases fit TRBD2. There are 16 residues in the CDR3. The ends lost 1 base at V and 2 bases at J; junction bases unmatched: 5. The germline V gene has CDR1 SGHTA and CDR2 FQGNSA. The CDR3 sequence: CASSLGGRGGQETQYF. The CDR3 DNA is TGTGCCAGCAGCTTAGGCGGGCGGGGGGGACAAGAGACCCAGTACTTC.

This clonotype has just a few counts. The chain has TRBV5-6 and TRBJ2-3, with 11 positions matching TRBD2. V trimming: 1 base; J trimming: 4 bases; junction bases outside the gene matches: 2. The CDR3 spans 15 residues. CDR1 SGHDT and CDR2 YYEEEE come from the germline V gene. This CDR3 is CASSLTSGGPDTQYF. DNA for the CDR3: TGTGCCAGCAGCTTGACTAGCGGGGGACCAGATACGCAGTATTTT.

The rearrangement joins TRBV7-2 to TRBJ1-2, with D uncertain. Trimming left V 5 bases short and J 0 bases short, with 16 bases between. The CDR3 has 16 residues. Germline V gene data show CDR1 as SGHTA and CDR2 as FQGNSA. The DNA of the CDR3 is TGTGCCAGCAGCCCCGATTGGGAGTTAGCTAACTATGGCTACACCTTC. Residues: CASSPDWELANYGYTF.

This clonotype appeared many times. The genes are TRBV20-1 and TRBJ2-7, with D possibly TRBD2 on 5 matching bases. Deletions cut 7 bases from V and 0 bases from J, with 16 bases between. The CDR3 has 14 residues. Germline CDR1 reads DFQATT; CDR2 reads SNEGSKA (reference sequence). The chain's CDR3 is CSGSKTGNSYEQYF. For the CDR3, the DNA is TGCAGTGGGTCCAAGACGGGGAACTCCTACGAGCAGTACTTC.

In this sample, this clonotype turned up a few times. This rearrangement joins TRBV3-1 to TRBJ2-7; the match to TRBD1 covers 8 bases. The CDR3 spans 14 residues. Trimming removed 3 bases from V and 3 bases from J; junction bases left unmatched: 4. Germline lookup yields CDR1 LGHDT and CDR2 YNNKEL (reference sequence). The CDR3 sequence: CASSHQGQGYEQYF. For the CDR3, the DNA is TGTGCCAGCAGCCACCAAGGACAGGGCTACGAGCAGTACTTC.

The chain uses TRBV7-2 and TRBJ1-2; D possibly corresponds to TRBD1 (5 bases). The germline CDR1 and CDR2 sequences are SGHTA and FQGNSA. Trimming shortened V by 1 base and J by 2 bases, and 11 bases separated the two germline ends. The CDR3 spans 15 residues. CDR3 sequence reads: CASSLGGASNYGYTF. CDR3 nucleotides: TGTGCCAGCAGCTTAGGAGGGGCTTCGAACTATGGCTACACCTTC. The complete variable domain, with remaining parts taken from reference TRBV7-2 and TRBJ1-2, reads GAGVSQSPSNKVTEKGKDVELRCDPISGHTALYWYRQSLGQGLEFLIYFQGNSAPDKSGLPSDRFSAERTGGSVSTLTIQRTQQEDSAVYLCASSLGGASNYGYTFGSGTRLTVV.

The sample holds one count of this clonotype. A single base separates this from a much larger clone, so it may be a read error. The gene calls are TRBV15 and TRBJ2-4, with 8 bases identical to TRBD1. This CDR3 comprises 13 residues. Per the germline V gene, CDR1 is LNHNV and CDR2 is YYDKDF (reference sequence). The DNA for the CDR3 is TGTGCCACCAGCAGGGACAGGGTGAACATTCGGTACTTC. Its protein is CATSRDRVNIRYF.

This clonotype was picked up one time. J is TRBJ2-1 and V is TRBV24-1; 9 nucleotides match TRBD1. CDR3 length: 16 amino acids. Germline V gene data show CDR1 as KGHDR and CDR2 as SFDVKD. V was pared by 3 bases and J by 7 bases, with 9 bases of the junction left unmatched. CDR3 coding DNA: TGTGCCACCAGTGATACCTCGGGACAGGGCCATAATGAGCAGTTCTTC. Residues: CATSDTSGQGHNEQFF.

This clonotype was detected only once. An end of the junction differs from the germline gene, which may be a read error. This sequence joins TRBV7-2 and TRBJ2-7, with 7 bases lining up with TRBD2. The DNA end lines up better with TRBJ2-5; the J call may be wrong. Germline V gene sequence: CDR1 SGHTA, CDR2 FQGNSA. This CDR3 has 16 residues. The CDR3 DNA sequence: TGTGCCGGCAGCTTCGGAGGCGGGGGAACTTCGGAGACCCAGTACTTC. Translating it yields CAGSFGGGGTSETQYF.

This chain uses TRBV24-1 with TRBJ2-1; TRBD1 is a possible D gene (6 bases). Germline loops: CDR1 KGHDR, CDR2 SFDVKD. V lost 5 bases to trimming and J lost 3 bases, with 10 bases between them. The CDR3 has 14 amino acids. In DNA form, the CDR3 reads TGTGCCACCAGTGTGGTCAGGGGCTACAATGAGCAGTTCTTC. It specifies CATSVVRGYNEQFF.

A few counts support this clonotype. A single base separates this from a much larger clone, so it may be a read error. The chain uses TRBV24-1 and TRBJ2-7; tentatively, D is TRBD1 (6 bases). CDR1 KGHDR and CDR2 SFDVKD come from the germline V gene. The germline V and J ends were trimmed by 4 bases and 7 bases, with 16 bases remaining between them. The CDR3 contains 14 residues. The CDR3 DNA reads TGTGCCACCAGTGACCCGGACAGTTCCAATGAGCAGTACTTC. Protein: CATSDPDSSNEQYF.

In regard to this clonotype: A read error may be the cause here, since a much bigger clone is one base away. The chain carries TRBV29-1 and TRBJ2-3, with 7 bases aligning to TRBD2. The CDR3 totals 15 residues. Trimming took 4 bases from V and 9 from J; bases not matched to a gene: 16. Germline V lookup: CDR1 SQVTM, CDR2 ANQGSEA. The CDR3 sequence is CSVAVSGGSMGTQYF. The DNA of the CDR3 is TGCAGCGTTGCTGTCTCTGGCGGGAGTATGGGAACGCAGTATTTT.

The chain links TRBV6-2 or TRBV6-3 to TRBJ2-2, with 7 bases that match TRBD2. The J segment lost 8 bases and the V segment lost 7 bases, leaving 4 bases of the junction unmatched. The germline CDR1 and CDR2 sequences are MNHEY and SVGEGT. The CDR3 consists of 12 residues. The CDR3 spells CASKLAAGELFF. DNA of the CDR3: TGTGCCAGCAAGCTAGCGGCGGGGGAGCTGTTTTTT.

A remark on this clonotype: The junction shows a germline mismatch at one end, possibly a read error. The chain links TRBV7-3 to TRBJ2-6; TRBD1 is a possible D gene (5 bases). CDR3 length: 16 amino acids. Germline assignment: CDR1 SGHTA and CDR2 FQGTGA. The CDR3 nucleotides are TGTGACAGCAGCTTTTCAGGGAACTCTGGGGCCAACGTCCTGACTTTC. Amino acids: CDSSFSGNSGANVLTF. Complete variable domain (other parts from reference TRBV7-3 and TRBJ2-6): GAGVSQTPSNKVTEKGKYVELRCDPISGHTALYWYRQSLGQGPEFLIYFQGTGAADDSGLPNDRFFAVRPEGSVSTLKIQRTERGDSAVYLCDSSFSGNSGANVLTFGAGSRLTVL.